This TCR beta chain was profiled in a study of radiotherapy plus CTLA-4 blockade in lung cancer. Each patient with chemo-refractory metastatic non-small-cell lung cancer was treated with focal radiation plus CTLA-4 blockade using ipilimumab. The germline CDR1 and CDR2 sequences are SGHNT and YYREEE (reference sequence). The CDR3 contains 15 residues. V shed 2 bases, J shed 4 bases, and the junction held 4 bases outside the gene matches. TCRdb's copy holds only in-frame clones and misses some; the assay was immunoSEQ multiplex PCR. The sample lists some 32,000 clones; roughly four fifths were seen once.

The receptor was derived from a human donor with non-small cell lung cancer that progressed on radiotherapy plus ipilimumab. The sequencing here drew on peripheral blood, taken from a patient treated with radiotherapy plus ipilimumab. V is TRBV5-4 and J is TRBJ2-5, with 11 bases aligning to TRBD1. The DNA of the CDR3 is TGTGCCAGCAGCTTATACGGGACAGGGGGAGAGACCCAGTACTTC. It encodes CASSLYGTGGETQYF.